This TCR beta chain came from a study of high-grade serous ovarian cancer treatment subgroups. Tumor samples were obtained before definitive surgery or chemotherapy. This CDR3 contains 14 residues. V lost 1 base and J lost 3, with 6 bases in between. Germline V lookup: CDR1 SGHVS, CDR2 FNYEAQ. TCRdb's copy holds only in-frame clones and misses some; the assay was immunoSEQ multiplex PCR. This sample has some 3,100 clones, with roughly 63% found just once. The sample holds a few counts of this clone. No antigen is known for it. The study's findings and limits: Repertoire similarity ranged roughly 0.095 to 0.8 between tumors of one patient.

The V call is TRBV7-6, the J call TRBJ2-2, with D perhaps assigned TRBD1 or TRBD2 (5 bases each). The sequencing sample was made of tumor tissue. This receptor was identified in a human donor with high-grade serous ovarian cancer. The CDR3 sequence is CASSLGGDTGELFF. The CDR3 DNA follows: TGTGCCAGCAGCTTAGGAGGGGACACCGGGGAGCTGTTTTTT.